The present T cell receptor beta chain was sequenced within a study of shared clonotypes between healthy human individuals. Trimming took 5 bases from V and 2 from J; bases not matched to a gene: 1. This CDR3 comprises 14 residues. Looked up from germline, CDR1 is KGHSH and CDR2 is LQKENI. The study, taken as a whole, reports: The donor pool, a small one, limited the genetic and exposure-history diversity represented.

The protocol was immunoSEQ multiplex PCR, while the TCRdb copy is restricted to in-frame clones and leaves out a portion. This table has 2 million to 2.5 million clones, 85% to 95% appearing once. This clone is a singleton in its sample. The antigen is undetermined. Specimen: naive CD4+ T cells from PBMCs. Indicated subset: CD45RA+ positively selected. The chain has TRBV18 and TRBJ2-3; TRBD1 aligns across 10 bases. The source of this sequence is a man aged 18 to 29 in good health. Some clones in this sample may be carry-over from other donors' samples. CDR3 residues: CASSGTGDTDTQYF. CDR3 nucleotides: TGTGCCAGCTCAGGGACAGGGGACACAGATACGCAGTATTTT. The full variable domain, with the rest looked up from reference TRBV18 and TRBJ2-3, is NAGVMQNPRHLVRRRGQEARLRCSPMKGHSHVYWYRQLPEEGLKFMVYLQKENIIDESGMPKERFSAEFPKEGPSILRIQQVVRGDSAAYFCASSGTGDTDTQYFGPGTRLTVL.